Presented here are 32 T cell receptor beta chains from one specimen sequenced in a study of prognosis after radiotherapy for stage I lung cancer. Researchers used two-round multiplex PCR to amplify TCR beta CDR3 starting from genomic DNA. The first round of PCR was done with primers that matched each TRBV and TRBJ gene. TCRdb reprocessed the multiplex PCR reads with MiXCR, giving one entry per CDR3 protein. Here the sample spans approximately 22,000 distinct CDR3 sequences, roughly 44% being singletons. The material was PBMCs, obtained before or after stereotactic body radiation therapy (not recorded which). All receptors derive from a donor aged 50 or older with non-small cell lung cancer.

Concerning this clonotype: Given a far larger clone just one base away, this is likely a sequencing read error. The genes are TRBV6-9 and TRBJ1-1; no reliable D call. From germline, CDR1 is MNHGY and CDR2 SVAAGI. The CDR3 length is 13 residues. The CDR3 sequence: CAISLGANTEAFF. The DNA of the CDR3 is TGTGCCATCAGTTTGGGAGCGAACACTGAAGCTTTCTTT.

As to this clonotype: One junction end does not reproduce the germline sequence, and a read error may be involved. The CDR3 coding sequence is TGTGCCAGCAGTTTACTAGCGGTAGGTATCTACGAGCATTACTTC. This gives the protein CASSLLAVGIYEHYF. This chain connects TRBV27 to TRBJ2-7; 7 bases match TRBD2. The CDR3 has 15 residues. The V gene's germline CDR1 is MNHEY and CDR2 SMNVEV (reference sequence).

This clonotype was seen repeatedly, ten times or more. The V gene is TRBV20-1, the J gene TRBJ2-1; a weak D match, TRBD2 (5 bases). The V gene lost 3 bases and the J gene lost 8 bases, with 14 bases spanning the gap. CDR3 length: 13 residues. The V gene's germline CDR1 is DFQATT and CDR2 SNEGSKA (reference sequence). CDR3 protein: CSARATNVYEQFF. The CDR3 DNA reads as TGCAGTGCTAGGGCGACTAATGTGTATGAGCAGTTCTTC.

This chain uses TRBV6-9 with TRBJ2-1, with D tentatively TRBD2 (5 bases). Trimming removed 3 bases from V and 7 bases from J, with 10 bases in between. This CDR3 contains 13 residues. CDR1 is MNHGY and CDR2 is SVAAGI in the germline V gene. The CDR3 here is CASSYSWENEQFF. CDR3 nucleotides: TGTGCCAGCAGTTACTCATGGGAGAATGAGCAGTTCTTC.

This clonotype was seen many times. This CDR3 is CASSLEENTEAFF. As DNA, the CDR3 is TGTGCCAGCAGCTTAGAGGAGAACACTGAAGCTTTCTTT. The rearrangement uses TRBV11-3 and TRBJ1-1; no clear D gene. Trimming shortened V by 0 bases and J by 1 base, and 3 bases separated the two germline ends. This CDR3 contains 13 residues. Germline values: CDR1 SGHNT, CDR2 YENEEA.

This clonotype occurred many times. The J gene is TRBJ2-7, the V gene TRBV7-2, with TRBD1 identical over 10 bases. The V gene end was trimmed by 1 base and the J gene end by 2 bases; junction bases not matched to a gene: 2. Germline CDR1 and CDR2: SGHTA and FQGNSA. The length of the CDR3 is 15 residues. The CDR3 spells CASSLVGQGAYEQYF. The CDR3, as DNA: TGTGCCAGCAGCTTAGTAGGACAGGGGGCCTACGAGCAGTACTTC.

CDR3 nucleotides: TGTGCCAGCAGCAGGGACGGGGCCTATGGCTACACCTTC. Translation: CASSRDGAYGYTF. V and J are TRBV7-9 and TRBJ1-2; D is possibly TRBD1 (5 bases). V was pared by 5 bases and J by 4 bases, with 11 bases between. Germline V gives CDR1 SEHNR, CDR2 FQNEAQ (reference sequence). This CDR3 is 13 amino acids long.

At least ten counts were recorded for this clonotype. The V and J genes are TRBV7-2 and TRBJ2-5, with D possibly TRBD1 on 6 matching bases. The CDR3 sequence is 14 residues long. The germline V gene encodes CDR1 SGHTA and CDR2 FQGNSA. The V and J ends lost 5 bases and 5 bases respectively, with 15 bases between them. The CDR3 protein is CASSRPTRGETQYF. DNA of the CDR3: TGTGCCAGCAGCCGGCCAACTAGGGGGGAGACCCAGTACTTC.

The CDR3 nucleotides are TGTGCCAGCAGCAGAGCTAGAGTGAATGAGCAGTTCTTC. Translated: CASSRARVNEQFF. J is TRBJ2-1 and V is TRBV11-1; D is uncertain. V lost 5 bases, J lost 7 bases, and 12 bases lay in between. Germline V CDR1 and CDR2: SGHAT, FQDESV (reference sequence). The CDR3 is 13 residues long.

This clonotype appeared a single time. V is TRBV12-3 or TRBV12-4 and J is TRBJ2-1; TRBD2 matches 14 bases. V lost 10 bases to trimming and J lost 8 bases; unmatched junction nucleotides: 4. The CDR3 has 13 amino acids. In DNA, the CDR3 is TGTGCCACAGGGACTAGCGGGAGTGATGAGCAGTTCTTC. This translates into CATGTSGSDEQFF.

This sequence joins TRBV9 and TRBJ1-2; perhaps TRBD1 as D (6 bases). The germline gives CDR1 SGDLS, CDR2 YYNGEE. Trimming took off 3 bases at V and 6 bases at J, with 18 bases between the two ends. This CDR3 comprises 15 residues. The CDR3 reads CASSAPGGAPDGYTF. The CDR3 coding sequence is TGTGCCAGCAGCGCCCCGGGGGGGGCTCCCGATGGCTACACCTTC.

As concerns this clonotype: Only one base separates this from a far larger clonotype, so it likely reflects a read error. The chain joins TRBV6-2 or TRBV6-3 to TRBJ2-7; D is perhaps TRBD1 (6 bases). From germline, CDR1 is MNHEY and CDR2 SVGEGT. The ends were cut back, 8 bases at V and 3 bases at J, with 11 bases in the middle. The CDR3 runs 12 residues. The CDR3 region is CASGWDNYEQYF. The CDR3 DNA follows: TGTGCCAGCGGTTGGGACAACTACGAGCAGTACTTC.

Many counts were recorded for this clonotype. V gene TRBV18 combines with J gene TRBJ2-3, with 8 nucleotides matching TRBD2. The CDR3 length is 16 residues. J lost 1 base, V lost 3 bases, and 6 bases had no gene match. Germline assignment: CDR1 KGHSH and CDR2 LQKENI. This CDR3 is CASSPPGLGGTDTQYF. CDR3 in DNA: TGTGCCAGCTCACCGCCGGGACTAGGGGGCACAGATACGCAGTATTTT.

The rearrangement uses TRBV11-2 and TRBJ2-1; D is ambiguous. The V end was cut by 1 base, the J end by 5 bases, with 6 bases between. This CDR3 region has 13 residues. Germline V lookup: CDR1 SGHAT, CDR2 FQNNGV. The CDR3 DNA reads TGTGCCAGCAGCTTAGGGCAGAACAATGAGCAGTTCTTC. The encoded protein is CASSLGQNNEQFF. The variable domain in full, completed from reference TRBV11-2 and TRBJ2-1, reads EAGVAQSPRYKIIEKRQSVAFWCNPISGHATLYWYQQILGQGPKLLIQFQNNGVVDDSQLPKDRFSAERLKGVDSTLKIQPAKLEDSAVYLCASSLGQNNEQFFGPGTRLTVL.

As concerns this clonotype: Possible read error: a much larger clone is one base away. The chain couples TRBV4-2 to TRBJ2-5, with D perhaps matching TRBD2 (6 bases). The CDR3 runs to 15 residues. Per the germline V gene, CDR1 is LGHNA and CDR2 is YNFKEQ. CDR3 residues: CASSPSQGGGETHYF. CDR3 coding DNA: TGTGCCAGCAGCCCTTCTCAGGGTGGAGGGGAGACCCATTACTTC.

This clonotype was detected many times. This sequence joins TRBV19 and TRBJ1-1, with TRBD1 matching 11 bases. CDR1 and CDR2 (germline): LNHDA, SQIVND (reference sequence). The CDR3 is 15 amino acids. V shed 6 bases and J 0 bases; nucleotides not matched to a gene: 3. The CDR3 DNA follows: TGTGCCAGTAGAGGGACAGGGGGGATGAACACTGAAGCTTTCTTT. Encoded protein: CASRGTGGMNTEAFF.

V and J are TRBV20-1 and TRBJ1-6; D is uncertain. The V end lost 0 bases, the J end lost 5 bases, and 11 bases lay between the germline ends. CDR3 size: 15 residues. CDR1 and CDR2 (germline): DFQATT, SNEGSKA (reference sequence). CDR3 protein: CSARDSGRNNSPLHF. The DNA for the CDR3 is TGCAGTGCTAGAGATTCTGGGCGGAATAATTCACCCCTCCACTTT.

The V call is TRBV30, the J call TRBJ1-2; 7 bases line up with TRBD1. This CDR3 has 12 amino acids. J lost 6 bases, V lost 3 bases, and 4 bases had no gene match. CDR1 is GTSNPN and CDR2 is SVGIG in the germline V gene (reference sequence). CDR3: CAWRYTGDGYTF. CDR3 nucleotides: TGTGCCTGGAGGTATACAGGGGATGGCTACACCTTC.

On this clonotype: No conserved phenylalanine or tryptophan ends this CDR3, so it is likely a read error. The rearrangement joins TRBV6-2 or TRBV6-3 to TRBJ2-5; 9 bases line up with TRBD2. CDR1 and CDR2 from the germline V gene are MNHEY and SVGEGT. J was trimmed by 5 bases and V by 7 bases; bases with no gene match: 8. The CDR3 has 14 amino acids. The CDR3 here is CASKLTSGSETQYL. For the CDR3, the DNA is TGTGCCAGCAAACTTACTAGCGGGTCTGAGACCCAGTACCTC.

About this clonotype: A far bigger clonotype differs at one base, so this is likely a read error. The V call is TRBV7-9, the J call TRBJ2-5; D unclear. CDR1 and CDR2 from the germline V gene are SEHNR and FQNEAQ (reference sequence). The CDR3 spans 15 residues. CDR3 in amino acids: CASSLDPTVQETQYF. For the CDR3, the DNA is TGTGCTAGCAGCTTAGATCCTACAGTGCAAGAGACCCAGTACTTC.

This clonotype has at least ten counts. The V call is TRBV19, the J call TRBJ1-3; TRBD1 is a possible D gene (5 bases). V was pared by 5 bases and J by 5 bases, with 10 bases between. Germline CDR1 and CDR2: LNHDA and SQIVND (reference sequence). CDR3 size: 13 residues. CDR3 coding DNA: TGTGCCAGTAGTGGGGCAGGTAGAAACACCATATATTTT. Residues: CASSGAGRNTIYF.

The genes are TRBV7-2 and TRBJ2-5, with D perhaps TRBD1 or TRBD2 (5 bases each). The V end lost 2 bases, the J end lost 5 bases, and 15 bases lay between the germline ends. CDR3 size: 15 residues. Per germline, CDR1 SGHTA and CDR2 FQGNSA. For the CDR3, the DNA is TGTGCCAGCAGCTTATTGGTGGGGGTCGGGGAGACCCAGTACTTC. Translating it yields CASSLLVGVGETQYF.

CDR3 region: CAISGGRGRTCYGYTF. CDR3 coding DNA: TGTGCCATCTCTGGGGGCAGGGGGCGGACTTGTTATGGCTACACCTTC. The chain is built from TRBV6-2 or TRBV6-3 and TRBJ1-2; TRBD1 matches 8 bases. CDR3 length: 16 amino acids. Germline CDR1 MNHEY, CDR2 SVGEGT. The trim removed 10 bases at V and 5 bases at J, leaving 18 bases unmatched.

Comments on this clonotype: A much larger clonotype is one base distant, so this may be a read error. The chain uses TRBV5-8 and TRBJ1-2; no clear D. Germline CDR1 and CDR2: SGHTS and YDEGEE. The CDR3 loop spans 14 amino acids. This CDR3 is CASSLRAVDYGHTF. The CDR3 region has the DNA TGTGCCAGCAGCTTGAGAGCTGTTGACTATGGCCACACCTTC. Full variable domain (remainder filled in from reference TRBV5-8 and TRBJ1-2): EAGVTQSPTHLIKTRGQQATLRCSPISGHTSVYWYQQALGLGLQFLLWYDEGEERNRGNFPPRFSGRQFPNYSSELNVNALELEDSALYLCASSLRAVDYGHTFGSGTRLTVV.

This clonotype was counted ten times or more. This chain links TRBV10-3 with TRBJ2-3; no firm D call. V lost 5 bases to trimming and J lost 2 bases, with 17 bases between them. Per the germline V gene, CDR1 is ENHRY and CDR2 is SYGVKD. The CDR3 runs 16 residues. The CDR3: CAISPLLGGVTDTQYF. For the CDR3, the DNA is TGTGCCATCAGTCCCCTTTTGGGCGGAGTCACAGATACGCAGTATTTT.

The chain uses TRBV6-2 or TRBV6-3 and TRBJ1-5; 7 bases match TRBD1. Germline V CDR1 and CDR2: MNHEY, SVGEGT. The length of the CDR3 is 15 residues. Germline trimming cut 6 bases from V and 6 bases from J; bases unmatched to any gene: 11. CDR3 amino acids: CASRQKGGAGQPQHF. CDR3 sequence (DNA): TGTGCCAGCAGACAGAAAGGGGGCGCGGGTCAGCCCCAGCATTTT.

As for this clonotype: This likely stems from a read error, as it lies one base from a far larger clone. CDR3 in amino acids: CASSLASGRTRNEKFF. DNA for the CDR3: TGTGCCAGCAGCTTAGCGAGCGGGAGGACGCGGAATGAGAAGTTCTTC. The chain joins TRBV7-2 to TRBJ2-5; 9 nucleotides line up with TRBD2. The CDR3 extends over 16 amino acids. Germline assignment: CDR1 SGHTA and CDR2 FQGNSA.

This clonotype is categorized as medium-sized (0.01 to 0.1%). V usage is TRBV11-2 and J usage is TRBJ2-1, with TRBD2 identical over 8 bases. CDR1 is SGHAT and CDR2 is FQNNGV in the germline V gene. The CDR3 length is 15 residues. V was clipped by 1 base and J by 3 bases; unmatched bases: 2. CDR3 protein: CASSLVGRGYNEQFF. CDR3 DNA: TGTGCCAGCAGCTTAGTCGGGAGGGGCTACAATGAGCAGTTCTTC.

Worth noting for this clonotype: A much larger clone lies a single base off, so this may be a read error. The chain carries TRBV9 and TRBJ2-5, with D perhaps matching TRBD2 (5 bases). The CDR3 runs to 13 residues. CDR1 is SGDLS and CDR2 is YYNGEE in the germline V gene. Here the CDR3 reads CASRSPGGETKYF. CDR3 in DNA: TGTGCCAGCAGGTCACCTGGAGGAGAGACCAAGTACTTC.

The chain's CDR3 is CASSKVAGNEQFF. DNA of the CDR3: TGTGCCAGCAGCAAGGTAGCAGGCAATGAGCAGTTCTTC. The chain is built from TRBV7-2 and TRBJ2-1; D gene ambiguous. The V end lost 5 bases, the J end lost 6 bases, and 11 bases lay between the germline ends. CDR1 SGHTA and CDR2 FQGNSA come from the germline V gene. This CDR3 is 13 amino acids long.

This chain links TRBV20-1 with TRBJ2-1; possibly TRBD1 or TRBD2 for D (7 bases each). The V end lost 6 bases, the J end lost 2 bases, and 14 bases lay between the germline ends. The CDR3 has 14 residues. The V gene's germline CDR1 is DFQATT and CDR2 SNEGSKA (reference sequence). This chain's CDR3 is CSARGGETYNEQFF. The CDR3 DNA sequence: TGCAGTGCCAGGGGGGGGGAGACCTACAATGAGCAGTTCTTC.

As regards this clonotype: A much larger clone sits a single nucleotide away, making a read error possible. The chain has TRBV6-5 and TRBJ1-1, with D perhaps matching TRBD1 (6 bases). Germline V gives CDR1 MNHEY, CDR2 SVGAGI. The CDR3 is 12 residues long. CDR3 amino acids: CASSFRGAEGFF. CDR3 nucleotides: TGTGCCAGCAGTTTTAGGGGGGCTGAAGGTTTCTTT.